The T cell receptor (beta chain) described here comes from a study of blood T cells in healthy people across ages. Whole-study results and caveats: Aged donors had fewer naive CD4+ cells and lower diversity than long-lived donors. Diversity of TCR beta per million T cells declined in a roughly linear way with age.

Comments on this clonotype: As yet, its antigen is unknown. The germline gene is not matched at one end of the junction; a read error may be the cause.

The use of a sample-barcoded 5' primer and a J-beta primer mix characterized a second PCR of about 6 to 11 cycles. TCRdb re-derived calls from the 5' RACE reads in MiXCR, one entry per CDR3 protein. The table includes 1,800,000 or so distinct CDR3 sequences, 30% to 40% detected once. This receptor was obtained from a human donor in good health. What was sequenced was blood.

The chain's CDR3 is CACSLGPTSTDTQYF. Written as DNA, the CDR3 is TGTGCCTGCAGCTTGGGTCCAACTAGCACAGATACGCAGTATTTT. The chain combines TRBV5-8 with TRBJ2-3, with D uncertain. The CDR3 consists of 15 residues. Germline V lookup: CDR1 SGHTS, CDR2 YDEGEE.